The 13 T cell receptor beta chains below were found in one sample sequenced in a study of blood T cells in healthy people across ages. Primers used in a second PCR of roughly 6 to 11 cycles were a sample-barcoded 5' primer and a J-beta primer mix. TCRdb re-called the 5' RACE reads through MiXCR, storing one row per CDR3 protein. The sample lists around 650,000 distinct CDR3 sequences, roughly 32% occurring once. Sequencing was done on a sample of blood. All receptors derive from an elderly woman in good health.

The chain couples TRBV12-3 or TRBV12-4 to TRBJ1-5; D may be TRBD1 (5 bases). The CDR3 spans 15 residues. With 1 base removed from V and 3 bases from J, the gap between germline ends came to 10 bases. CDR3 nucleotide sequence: TGTGCCAGCAGTTTAGGGGGGACCTTCAATCAGCCCCAGCATTTT. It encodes CASSLGGTFNQPQHF.

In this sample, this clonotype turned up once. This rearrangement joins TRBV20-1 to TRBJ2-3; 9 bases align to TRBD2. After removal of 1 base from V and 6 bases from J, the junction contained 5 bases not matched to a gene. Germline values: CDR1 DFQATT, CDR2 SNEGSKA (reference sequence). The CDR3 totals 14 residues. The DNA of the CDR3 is TGCAGTGCTAGAGGGCTAGCGGGATCCGATACGCAGTATTTT. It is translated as CSARGLAGSDTQYF.

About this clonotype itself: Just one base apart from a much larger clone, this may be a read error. Here the CDR3 reads CASGAWSYGYTF. In DNA form, the CDR3 reads TGTGCTAGTGGAGCATGGAGCTATGGCTACACCTTC. The V gene is TRBV12-5, the J gene TRBJ1-2; D not certain. Between the trimmed V and J ends, which lost 6 bases and 4 bases, there was a span of 9 bases. The length of the CDR3 is 12 residues. Germline assignment: CDR1 LGHNT and CDR2 FRNRAP.

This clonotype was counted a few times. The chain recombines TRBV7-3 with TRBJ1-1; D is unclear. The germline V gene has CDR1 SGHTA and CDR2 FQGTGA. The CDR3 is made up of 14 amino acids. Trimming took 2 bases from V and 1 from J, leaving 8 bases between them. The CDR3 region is CASSLSHGNTEAFF. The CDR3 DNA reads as TGTGCCAGCAGCTTATCACACGGGAACACTGAAGCTTTCTTT.

CDR3 protein: CASSLERTGSGANVLTF. In nucleotides, the CDR3 is TGCGCCAGCAGCTTGGAAAGGACAGGGTCTGGGGCCAACGTCCTGACTTTC. The chain joins TRBV5-1 to TRBJ2-6, with 8 bases lining up with TRBD1. After removal of 0 bases from V and 1 base from J, the junction contained 3 bases not matched to a gene. Germline loops: CDR1 SGHRS, CDR2 YFSETQ. This CDR3 contains 17 residues.

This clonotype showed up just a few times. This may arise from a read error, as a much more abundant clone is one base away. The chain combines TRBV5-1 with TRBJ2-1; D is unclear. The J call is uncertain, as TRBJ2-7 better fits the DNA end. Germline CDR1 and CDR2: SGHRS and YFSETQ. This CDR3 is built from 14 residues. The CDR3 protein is CASSLDSSRNEQYF. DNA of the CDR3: TGCGCCAGCAGCTTGGACAGTTCTAGAAATGAGCAGTACTTC.

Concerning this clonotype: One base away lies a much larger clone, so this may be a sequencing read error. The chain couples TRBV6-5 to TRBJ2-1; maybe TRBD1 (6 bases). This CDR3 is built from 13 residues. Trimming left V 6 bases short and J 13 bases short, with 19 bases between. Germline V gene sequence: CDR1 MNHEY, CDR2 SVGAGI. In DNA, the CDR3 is TGTGCCAGCAGACTGACAGGCGCGGAGACCCAGTTCTTC. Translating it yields CASRLTGAETQFF.

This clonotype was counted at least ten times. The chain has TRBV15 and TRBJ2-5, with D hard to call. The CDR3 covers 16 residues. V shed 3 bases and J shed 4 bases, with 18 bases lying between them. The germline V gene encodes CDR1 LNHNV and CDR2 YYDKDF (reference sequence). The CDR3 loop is CATSSGSQNRGETQYF. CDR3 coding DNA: TGTGCCACCAGCAGTGGCAGCCAAAACCGTGGAGAGACCCAGTACTTC.

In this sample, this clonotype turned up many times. DNA for the CDR3: TGTGCCAGCAGGAGGGGAGAGACCCAGTACTTC. Residues: CASRRGETQYF. The rearrangement joins TRBV5-6 to TRBJ2-5; either TRBD1 or TRBD2 may supply D (5 bases each). Germline V CDR1 and CDR2: SGHDT, YYEEEE. V gave up 5 bases and J gave up 4 bases, with 6 bases separating them. The CDR3 spans 11 residues. The entire variable domain, with the rest obtained from reference TRBV5-6 and TRBJ2-5, is as follows: DAGVTQSPTHLIKTRGQQVTLRCSPKSGHDTVSWYQQALGQGPQFIFQYYEEEERQRGNFPDRFSGHQFPNYSSELNVNALLLGDSALYLCASRRGETQYFGPGTRLLVL.

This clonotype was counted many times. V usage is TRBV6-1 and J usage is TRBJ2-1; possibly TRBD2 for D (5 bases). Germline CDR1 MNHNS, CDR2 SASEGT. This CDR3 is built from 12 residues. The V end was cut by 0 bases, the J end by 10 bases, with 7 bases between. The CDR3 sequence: CASSEAGGEQFF. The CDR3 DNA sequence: TGTGCCAGCAGTGAAGCCGGAGGCGAGCAGTTCTTC.

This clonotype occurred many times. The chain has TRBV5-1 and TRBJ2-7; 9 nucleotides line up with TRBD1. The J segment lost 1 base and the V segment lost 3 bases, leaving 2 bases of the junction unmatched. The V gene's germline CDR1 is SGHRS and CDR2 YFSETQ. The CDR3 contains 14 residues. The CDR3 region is CASSYRGPSYEQYF. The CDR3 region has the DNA TGCGCCAGCAGCTACAGGGGGCCATCCTACGAGCAGTACTTC.

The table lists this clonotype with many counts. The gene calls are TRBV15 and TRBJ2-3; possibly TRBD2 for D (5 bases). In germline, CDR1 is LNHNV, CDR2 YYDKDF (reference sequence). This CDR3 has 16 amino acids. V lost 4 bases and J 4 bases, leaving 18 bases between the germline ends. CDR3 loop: CATSNLGGLAADTQYF. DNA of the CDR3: TGTGCCACCAGCAACCTCGGAGGCCTCGCGGCAGATACGCAGTATTTT.

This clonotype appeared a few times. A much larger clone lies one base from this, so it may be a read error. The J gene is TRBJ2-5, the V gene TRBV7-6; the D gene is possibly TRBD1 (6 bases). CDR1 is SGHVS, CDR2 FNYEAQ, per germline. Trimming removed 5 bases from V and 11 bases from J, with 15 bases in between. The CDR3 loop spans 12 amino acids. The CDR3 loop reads CASSPQGYGQYF. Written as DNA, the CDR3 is TGTGCCAGCAGCCCGCAGGGGTACGGGCAGTACTTC.